This TCR beta chain was observed in a study of cytomegalovirus exposure and HLA in healthy donors (dated by TCRdb to between 2016 and 2019). Some background on the complete study: In an earlier analysis of approximately 640 of the donors, 276 Gb of sequence data and approximately 100 million unique TCR beta sequences from about 179 million T cells were reported. About 320 gigabases of sequencing data and tens of millions of unique TCR sequences were included in an early release covering roughly 700 HLA-typed donors. Of the 300 to 500 genotyped donors, roughly 80% were placed in the genetic ancestry cluster associated with self-reported Caucasian donors. The study aimed to test whether cataloging public T cell receptors could reveal signatures of past pathogen exposure. The T cell repertoires of 666 subjects were profiled by immunosequencing and related to cytomegalovirus serostatus. A separate validation cohort of approximately 120 different subjects was used in addition to the roughly 720-subject first cohort. The study combined high-throughput TCR immunosequencing, statistical association of individual TCRs with disease status, and machine learning to predict cytomegalovirus infection status. A later analysis re-examined previously published TCR beta repertoires from just over 650 donors and added high-resolution HLA genotyping to investigate patterns of TCR occurrence. The later analysis used no new phenotypic data to find candidate immune exposures, relying instead on TCR beta sequences and their occurrence across donors. An earlier analysis of about 600 of the donors used high-throughput TCR beta sequencing to judge whether each TCR beta V gene segment behaved as functional or pseudogenic. Donor age, sex, ethnicity and CMV serostatus were collected together with the repertoire data. In a later genetic analysis, genome-wide SNP genotypes for about 65% of the 666 donors were used, and that subset was treated as a discovery cohort. All discovery cohort repertoires had been generated on a single sequencing platform. Class I and class II HLA loci were covered by the typing at four-digit resolution. The number of typed donors differed by locus: about 620-640 for A, B, C, DRB1 and DQB1; about 520 for DQA1; over 600 for DPA1; and some 430 for DPB1. Because of strong linkage in the cohort, four to six DR-DQ haplotypes were treated as single units for association and clustering. Across about 370 genotyped donors of the cohort, an average of approximately 220,000 unique TCR beta nucleotide sequences per donor were sequenced, and roughly 20% of those sequences were non-productive.

The paper's findings and limits, for the study overall: This cohort had only TCR beta chains sequenced, and the lack of alpha or paired-chain data limited which features could be detected. The earlier analysis of 587 of the donors excluded seventeen rarely observed V segments, including chromosome 9 orphons, because counts were too low. When HLA alleles, especially DR and DQ, strongly co-occurred, TCR associations were difficult to assign to individual alleles. In both the original and validation cohorts, the classifier was reported to diagnose cytomegalovirus status with high specificity and sensitivity. In a later genetic analysis, a missense DCLRE1C variant was associated with V-gene and J-gene trimming of TCR beta chains, and the association was replicated in an independent cohort. According to a later analysis, TCR association rates differed among HLA loci, with DRB1 alleles showing the most associated TCRs and HLA-C alleles showing the fewest. The 87-base-pair reads could not distinguish some IMGT-functional V segments, including TRBV6-2 and TRBV6-3, so those segments were excluded. In an earlier analysis of 587 of the donors, most TCR beta V segments appeared in productive rearrangements about 87% or about 30% of the time, broadly matching IMGT annotations. A further reported finding was that TCR beta sequences accurately predicted the HLA-A and HLA-B alleles for most subjects in the first cohort. Specific HLA alleles were associated with roughly 16,000 TCR beta sequences at a false discovery rate of 0.05 in a later analysis. Because HLA typing was unavailable for some donors at each locus, only the typed subset was used in association tests. Compared with equally common non-associated chains, HLA-associated TCR beta chains in a later analysis were more clonally expanded and had lower generation probabilities. A total of fewer than 200 TCR beta chains were listed by the study as associated with cytomegalovirus. In vitro tests confirmed that three of the cytomegalovirus-associated TCR beta chains recognize cytomegalovirus antigens. Sequencing depth was assumed to be roughly uniform across donors in the presence/absence analyses, though that assumption may not hold. A later genetic analysis reported fewer N-insertions in productive TCRs among donors in an Asian-associated ancestry cluster than the roughly 640-donor mean. Across donors, most TCR sequences were observed very rarely, whereas some public TCRs were present in many individuals. According to a later analysis, most CMV-associated TCR beta chains appeared to be HLA-restricted, and the HLA associations seemed to be driven largely by CMV exposure. According to a later analysis, parvovirus B19, influenza, CMV and Epstein-Barr virus appeared linked to several top co-occurrence clusters. The authors suggested that the approach could potentially be extended to other disease states and immunological phenotypes. The sequencing pipeline was judged likely to have produced a cluster of highly shared sequence variants as a technical artifact. The only immune exposure information available for the cohort was CMV serostatus. Correlated functional status among segregating V segments might be attributable to linkage disequilibrium, but an unknown experimental factor could not be ruled out.

Libraries were built with the immunoSEQ multiplex PCR assay. For the multiplex PCR, a mixture combining 60 forward primers for TCR Vbeta segments and 13 reverse primers for TCR Jbeta segments was used. A multiplex PCR assay on genomic DNA amplified the CDR3 region of rearranged TCR beta genes. On the Illumina HiSeq System, the amplified TCR beta libraries were sequenced as 87-base-pair reads. Regarding the original processing steps: Across the 700 or so repertoires, a later analysis counted roughly 77 million unique TCR beta chains, roughly 11 million of which were shared by at least two donors. To remove PCR and sequencing errors, raw reads were error-corrected and collapsed into unique sequences using a nearest-neighbor algorithm that merged closely related sequences. CDR3 sequences were aligned to IMGT reference sequences to assign V, D and J gene segments. For a sequence to be retained, at least a six-nucleotide match to both a V gene segment and a J gene segment was required. A rearrangement counted as productive if the CDR3 had no stop codons and remained in frame with V and J, and every other rearrangement counted as non-productive. Following IMGT convention, CDR3 was defined as the stretch from the second conserved V-encoded cysteine to the conserved J-encoded phenylalanine. In an earlier analysis of roughly 580 of the donors, sequences lacking an unambiguous match to a single V gene segment were excluded. An earlier analysis of several hundred of the donors called V segments functional above 56.7% productive rearrangements and segregating when the between-donor standard deviation exceeded 5%. A statistical classification framework was built for diagnosing cytomegalovirus status from the catalog of TCR beta chain sequences. In a later analysis, TCR nucleotide sequences were compared against IMGT/GENE-DB human TR gene sequences so that V and J genes could be assigned. The TCRdist pipeline was used in a later analysis to assign CDR3 sequences and most-parsimonious VDJ recombination scenarios. In a later analysis, each TCR beta chain was defined by its CDR3 amino acid sequence together with its V-gene family, and reads without a unique V-gene family were excluded. As a way to deal with suspected cross-contamination and a sequencing artifact, a later analysis dropped roughly 620 nucleotide sequences that were highly shared and had low generation probability. For each public chain, a later analysis derived a clonal expansion index from normalized ranks of inferred template counts within each repertoire. In a later analysis, generation probabilities were computed using a VDJ recombination model fitted to out-of-frame rearrangements, and the results were checked against IGoR. In a later analysis, TCR-TCR, TCR-HLA and TCR-CMV co-occurrence was scored with hypergeometric tests, and a repertoire-size bias correction was applied to TCR pairs. False discovery rates were estimated in a later analysis by permuting HLA or CMV assignments 20 times. A later analysis grouped co-occurring TCRs with DBSCAN, adding TCRdist sequence similarity when clustering within HLA-allele-positive subsets. For co-occurrence clustering, repertoires with fewer than 30,000 or more than 120,000 public chains were excluded, along with a handful of repertoires with anomalous nucleotide sharing. Entries here come from immuneACCESS through TCRdb and include only in-frame sequences with V and J called. Some clones fail to appear in such tables; in the studies checked, an unresolved V gene covers under half of the shortfall, and the cause of the remainder is unknown. For V, J and clone size, that table is used; D and trimming come from the DNA. This sample comprises 90,000 to 150,000 clones, 55% to 65% of them detected only once. The ten largest clones represent approximately 9.1% of the sample.

The CDR3 holds 16 amino acids from the cysteine to the phenylalanine. Only the CDR3 DNA is retained, 48 bases long and in frame from the first base. The cohort consisted of 650 to 850 healthy bone marrow donors. All cohort members were sampled while nominally healthy, although unrecorded immune exposures were likely present. The donor was CMV seropositive and was included in the group of 250 to 300 seropositive cohort members. A peripheral blood sample was provided by each donor, and peripheral blood mononuclear cells were used for TCR beta sequencing. Genomic DNA extraction from the blood cell samples was performed with the Qiagen DNeasy Blood Extraction Kit. This clone came up a few times. The antigen this receptor binds is unknown. No much larger clone is present one base from it, and per-base qualities are unavailable.

The source is a man aged 40-49 years in good health and CMV-seropositive. The sequence is built from TRBV12-2 and TRBJ1-5; the table's D call TRBD1 went unverified against the DNA. TRBV12-2 is assigned pseudogene status. The sequenced material came from PBMCs. The DNA sequence is as follows: TGTGCAAGTCGCTTAACGGGGACAGGACGCAATCAGCCCCAGCATTTT. The encoded protein is CASRLTGTGRNQPQHF.